What follows is one T cell receptor beta chain and its context. Its target is unknown. The ends lost 5 bases at V and 8 bases at J; junction bases unmatched: 11. This CDR3 contains 14 residues. Germline values: CDR1 LGHDT, CDR2 YNNKEL (reference sequence). The sample originates from a study of T cell responses to AZD1222 COVID-19 vaccine. Study-wide results and caveats: Reports say nearly half of spike-specific TCRs go after unmutated variant regions.

Generated by immunoSEQ multiplex PCR, the TCRdb table keeps only in-frame clones and is missing some. The sample lists some 84,000 clones; around 85% were seen once. The genes are TRBV3-1 (or the pseudogene TRBV3-2) and TRBJ1-2, with TRBD1 identical over 7 bases. Sample: peripheral blood, taken 28 days after the second AZD1222 dose. The TCR comes from an adult who received the AZD1222 COVID-19 vaccine. The CDR3, as DNA: TGTGCCAGCAGCGACGGACAGGCTGGTGCGGGCTACACCTTC. This codes for CASSDGQAGAGYTF.